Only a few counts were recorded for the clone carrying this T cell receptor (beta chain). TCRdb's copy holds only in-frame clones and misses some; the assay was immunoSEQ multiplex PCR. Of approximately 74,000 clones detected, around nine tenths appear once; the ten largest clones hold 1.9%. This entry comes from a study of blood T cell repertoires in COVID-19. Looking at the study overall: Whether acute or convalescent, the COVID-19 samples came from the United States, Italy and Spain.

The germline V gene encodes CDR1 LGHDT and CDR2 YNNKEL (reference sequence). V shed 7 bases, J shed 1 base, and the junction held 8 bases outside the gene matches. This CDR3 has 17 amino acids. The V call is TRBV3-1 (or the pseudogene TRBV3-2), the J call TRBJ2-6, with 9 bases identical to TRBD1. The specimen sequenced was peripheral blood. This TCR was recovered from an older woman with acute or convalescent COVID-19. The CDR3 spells CASNRGQGFSGANVLTF. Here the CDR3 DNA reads TGTGCCAGCAACCGCGGACAGGGGTTTTCTGGGGCCAACGTCCTGACTTTC.